A selection of T cell receptor beta chains follows, all from one sample in a study of OX40 agonist ivuxolimab in advanced cancers. The method was immunoSEQ multiplex PCR; TCRdb's version includes in-frame clones alone and lacks a portion of them. This table has 70,000 or so clones, around 87% appearing once. The material was CD4+ or CD8+ T cells sorted from blood, obtained in a trial of the OX40 agonist ivuxolimab. Every receptor here comes from an adult with an advanced solid tumor such as melanoma, head and neck, liver or kidney cancer. Both conserved end residues are part of each CDR3. The order of the fields is J gene, V gene, clone size, D gene, CDR3 protein, CDR3 DNA. The D gene is left open where the match is weak. Clone size is not always given. Where it is, it says once, few, many or a class for expanded clones.

>TRBJ1-1|TRBV30|-|-
CAWSSANTEAFF
TGTGCCTGGAGTTCGGCCAACACTGAAGCTTTCTTT
>TRBJ2-1|TRBV7-9|-|TRBD2
CASSVGQRGFNEQFF
TGTGCCAGCAGCGTAGGTCAGCGGGGGTTCAATGAGCAGTTCTTC
>TRBJ1-6|TRBV30|-|-
CAWSVSQGNSPLHF
TGTGCCTGGAGTGTGAGTCAGGGGAATTCACCCCTCCACTTT
>TRBJ2-6|TRBV5-1|-|-
CASSLGGIGVLTGANVLTF
TGCGCCAGCAGCTTGGGAGGGATCGGAGTTCTTACTGGGGCCAACGTCCTGACTTTC
>TRBJ2-4|TRBV7-3|-|-
CASSLDPSPGGKNIQYF
TGTGCCAGCAGCTTAGATCCTTCTCCGGGCGGCAAAAACATTCAGTACTTC
>TRBJ1-1|TRBV19|-|-
CASSMFGNTEAFF
TGTGCCAGTAGTATGTTTGGGAACACTGAAGCTTTCTTT
>TRBJ1-1|TRBV11-2|-|-
CASSLLGASEAFF
TGTGCCAGCAGCTTATTAGGTGCTTCTGAAGCTTTCTTT
>TRBJ2-3|TRBV19|-|TRBD1
CASSSFRDSGRDTQYF
TGTGCCAGTAGTTCCTTCCGGGACAGTGGGAGAGATACGCAGTATTTT
>TRBJ1-2|TRBV9|-|-
CASSVTMGPFNYGYTF
TGTGCCAGCAGCGTAACCATGGGACCTTTTAACTATGGCTACACCTTC
>TRBJ1-6|TRBV7-9|-|TRBD1
CASSTGTANSPLHF
TGTGCCAGCAGCACAGGGACAGCCAATTCACCCCTCCACTTT
>TRBJ1-4|TRBV5-4|-|-
CASSLKGGLGEKLFF
TGTGCCAGCAGCTTGAAGGGGGGGCTCGGGGAAAAACTGTTTTTT
>TRBJ2-5|TRBV4-2|-|-
CASSPMEGKETQYF
TGTGCCAGCAGCCCCATGGAGGGTAAAGAGACCCAGTACTTC
>TRBJ2-1|TRBV10-2|once|-
CASSGEASSYNEQFF
TGCGCCAGCAGTGGCGAGGCTAGCTCCTACAATGAGCAGTTCTTC
>TRBJ1-1|TRBV7-5|once|-
CVRSLRSAGRFMNTEAFF
TGTGTCAGAAGCTTAAGGTCGGCAGGTAGATTCATGAACACTGAAGCTTTCTTT
>TRBJ1-6|TRBV28|-|TRBD1
CASSSGTGSNSPLHF
TGTGCCAGCAGTTCCGGGACAGGGAGTAATTCACCCCTCCACTTT
>TRBJ2-2|TRBV9|few|-
CASSALQGPGELFF
TGTGCCAGCAGCGCATTACAGGGTCCCGGGGAGCTGTTTTTT
>TRBJ2-7|TRBV28|-|-
CASSSGLDEQYF
TGTGCCAGCAGTTCAGGACTCGACGAGCAGTACTTC
>TRBJ2-1|TRBV5-1|-|TRBD2
CASSPGGTTYNEQFF
TGCGCCAGCAGCCCTGGTGGGACTACCTACAATGAGCAGTTCTTC
>TRBJ2-2|TRBV11-3|-|TRBD2
CASSRLAGATGELFF
TGTGCCAGCAGTCGACTAGCGGGAGCCACCGGGGAGCTGTTTTTT
>TRBJ2-5|TRBV15|few|-
CATSRVPAQETQYF
TGTGCCACCAGCAGAGTGCCCGCCCAAGAGACCCAGTACTTC
>TRBJ1-5|TRBV9|-|-
CASSVGGRPGSNQPQHF
TGTGCCAGCAGCGTAGGAGGGAGGCCCGGGTCCAATCAGCCCCAGCATTTT
>TRBJ2-1|TRBV28|-|-
CASTMGGSYNEQFF
TGTGCCAGTACGATGGGGGGATCCTACAATGAGCAGTTCTTC
>TRBJ2-2|TRBV29-1|-|-
CSVDANTGELFF
TGCAGCGTTGACGCGAACACCGGGGAGCTGTTTTTT
>TRBJ2-3|TRBV4-1|-|-
CASTTGPSTDTQYF
TGCGCCAGTACTACAGGGCCTAGCACAGATACGCAGTATTTT
>TRBJ1-2|TRBV6-5|once|-
CASSETPGSGYTF
TGTGCCAGCAGTGAAACCCCGGGGTCTGGCTACACCTTC
>TRBJ1-1|TRBV29-1|-|TRBD1
CSTLPQGAWTEAFF
TGCAGCACCCTGCCCCAGGGGGCCTGGACTGAAGCTTTCTTT
>TRBJ2-5|TRBV9|-|TRBD2
CASSVAVWVAGEGNQETQYF
TGTGCCAGCAGCGTCGCAGTCTGGGTAGCGGGAGAAGGTAACCAAGAGACCCAGTACTTC